The source of this T cell receptor (beta chain) is a study of T cells in localized non-small cell lung cancer. Produced via immunoSEQ multiplex PCR; TCRdb's table is partial and in-frame only. The sample includes about 92,000 clones, roughly 93% seen only once; the top ten take 4.1%. With respect to this clone: What it binds is unknown.

Study-level points and caveats: A median of around 60 clones ranked among the top 100 in tumor appeared in adjacent lung.

CDR1 and CDR2 (germline): WNHNN, SYGVQD (reference sequence). There are 15 residues in the CDR3. V was shortened by 3 bases and J by 2 bases, with 11 bases between the two germline ends. The sequence came from a woman aged 40-69 years with stage II squamous cell lung carcinoma. The input for sequencing was PBMCs, taken before any cancer treatment. This chain uses TRBV10-1 with TRBJ1-5; no definite D call. Here the CDR3 reads CASSESGSGNQPQHF. The CDR3 nucleotides read TGCGCCAGCAGTGAATCGGGATCTGGCAATCAGCCCCAGCATTTT.